One sample yielded the 30 T cell receptor beta chains listed below, sequenced in a study of T-cell memory formation after mild COVID-19. TCRdb reprocessed the 5' RACE reads with MiXCR, giving one entry per CDR3 protein. The profile shows 550,000 to 650,000 distinct CDR3 sequences, 17% of them singletons. The sequenced material came from PBMCs or a T cell subset sorted from them (not recorded which). The receptors come from an adult woman who had mild COVID-19 (a few samples of this study predate the infection). Cell type and time point are not known.

This clonotype was detected ten times or more. V is TRBV29-1 and J is TRBJ2-7, with 8 bases that match TRBD1. CDR3 length equals 12 residues. Unmatched junction bases numbered 7, after V lost 7 bases and J lost 5 bases. Per germline, CDR1 SQVTM and CDR2 ANQGSEA. CDR3 residues: CSARTGKDEQYF. For the CDR3, the DNA is TGCAGCGCCCGGACAGGGAAGGACGAGCAGTACTTC.

This sequence joins TRBV4-3 and TRBJ2-1; 9 nucleotides line up with TRBD2. V dropped 0 bases and J dropped 9; count of bases not matched to a gene: 9. Germline CDR1 and CDR2: LGHNA and YSLEER. The CDR3 covers 16 residues. The CDR3 DNA is TGCGCCAGCAGCCAAGAGACTAGCGGTTTTTACGGTGAGCAGTTCTTC. Amino acids: CASSQETSGFYGEQFF.

The chain uses TRBV12-3 or TRBV12-4 and TRBJ1-5, with unresolved D. The V gene lost 2 bases and the J gene lost 4 bases, with 9 bases spanning the gap. This CDR3 spans 14 amino acids. CDR3 in amino acids: CASSLMGTNQPQHF. The CDR3 nucleotides read TGTGCCAGCAGTTTAATGGGCACGAATCAGCCCCAGCATTTT.

This sequence joins TRBV9 and TRBJ1-6, with 7 bases that match TRBD1. The CDR3 runs 16 residues. The V and J ends lost 4 bases and 6 bases, in that order; junction bases with no gene match: 10. The germline CDR1 and CDR2 sequences are SGDLS and YYNGEE. The CDR3 nucleotides are TGTGCCAGCAGCCAGGGCAGAGGACAGGTTAATTCACCCCTCCACTTT. It specifies CASSQGRGQVNSPLHF.

In this sample, this clonotype turned up many times. The CDR3 DNA sequence: TGTGCCAGCAGTGAGTCCCGCAGGTACGGGGACGAGCAGTACTTC. It translates to CASSESRRYGDEQYF. This rearrangement joins TRBV25-1 to TRBJ2-7; possibly TRBD2 for D (5 bases). Trimming removed 3 bases at V and 5 bases at J, with 17 bases between. The CDR3 sequence is 15 residues long. The V gene's germline CDR1 is MGHDK and CDR2 SYGVNS.

The DNA of the CDR3 is TGTGCCAGCAGCACACCGGGACCCATGAACACTGAAGCTTTCTTT. This sequence encodes CASSTPGPMNTEAFF. V and J are TRBV7-2 and TRBJ1-1, with a weak D call TRBD1 (5 bases). The CDR3 loop spans 15 amino acids. The V and J ends lost 5 bases and 0 bases respectively, with 13 bases between them. Germline CDR1 and CDR2: SGHTA and FQGNSA.

The chain combines TRBV3-1 with TRBJ2-2; 7 bases agree with TRBD2. This CDR3 is built from 13 residues. V lost 4 bases to trimming and J lost 7 bases; unmatched junction nucleotides: 3. Germline-derived CDR1 and CDR2 are LGHDT and YNNKEL (reference sequence). The CDR3 DNA follows: TGTGCCAGCAGCCGGCGGGGGATCGGGGAGCTGTTTTTT. It codes for CASSRRGIGELFF.

This clonotype was seen more than once but under ten times. The chain carries TRBV5-1 and TRBJ1-6; the match to TRBD1 covers 10 bases. Germline CDR1 reads SGHRS; CDR2 reads YFSETQ. The CDR3 consists of 15 residues. With V trimmed by 0 bases and J by 10 bases, 4 bases remained unmatched. DNA for the CDR3: TGCGCCAGCAGCTTGGGGGACAGGGGTGTCTCACCCCTCCACTTT. It yields the protein CASSLGDRGVSPLHF. Full variable domain (rest looked up from reference TRBV5-1 and TRBJ1-6): KAGVTQTPRYLIKTRGQQVTLSCSPISGHRSVSWYQQTPGQGLQFLFEYFSETQRNKGNFPGRFSGRQFSNSRSEMNVSTLELGDSALYLCASSLGDRGVSPLHFGNGTRLTVT.

This clonotype was seen a few times. This rearrangement joins TRBV5-5 to TRBJ1-1; D gene unclear. V lost 2 bases to trimming and J lost 4 bases, with 9 bases between them. CDR3 size: 13 residues. The germline V gene has CDR1 SGHKS and CDR2 YYEKEE (reference sequence). CDR3 sequence: CASSFTPGTEAFF. The CDR3 region has the DNA TGTGCCAGCAGCTTTACTCCAGGCACTGAAGCTTTCTTT.

This clonotype was seen only a few times. The chain uses TRBV11-2 and TRBJ2-3; D tentatively fits TRBD1 or TRBD2 (5 bases each). This CDR3 has 13 residues. CDR1 is SGHAT, CDR2 FQNNGV, per germline. Between the trimmed V and J ends, which lost 6 bases and 4 bases, there was a span of 11 bases. The CDR3 sequence: CASSSGRSDTQYF. The CDR3 coding sequence is TGTGCCAGCAGTTCGGGACGATCAGATACGCAGTATTTT.

This clonotype was observed a few times. The gene calls are TRBV19 and TRBJ2-2; 8 nucleotides agree with TRBD1. J gave up 3 bases and V 2 bases, and 2 bases lay outside the gene matches. This CDR3 region has 15 residues. Germline-derived CDR1 and CDR2 are LNHDA and SQIVND (reference sequence). Here the CDR3 reads CASSILDRDTGELFF. CDR3 coding DNA: TGTGCCAGTAGTATACTGGACAGGGACACCGGGGAGCTGTTTTTT.

The chain links TRBV5-1 to TRBJ1-1; TRBD1 agrees at 8 bases. With 4 bases clipped from V and 1 base from J, the junction kept 3 bases outside the gene matches. This CDR3 has 14 amino acids. The germline CDR1 and CDR2 sequences are SGHRS and YFSETQ. In nucleotides, the CDR3 is TGCGCCAGCAGCGCGACAGGGGCGAACACTGAAGCTTTCTTT. Translation gives CASSATGANTEAFF.

The rearrangement uses TRBV4-3 and TRBJ2-7; 8 bases line up with TRBD1. There are 14 residues in the CDR3. J lost 4 bases, V lost 3 bases, and 5 bases had no gene match. Per germline, CDR1 LGHNA and CDR2 YSLEER. CDR3 region: CASSHGQGKYEQYF. CDR3 nucleotides: TGCGCCAGCAGCCACGGACAGGGTAAATACGAGCAGTACTTC.

This clonotype was counted only a few times. The rearrangement uses TRBV4-2 and TRBJ2-1, with D possibly being TRBD2 (5 bases). CDR3 size: 17 residues. V dropped 4 bases and J dropped 5 bases, with 21 bases sitting between them. The germline V gene encodes CDR1 LGHNA and CDR2 YNFKEQ. CDR3 DNA sequence: TGTGCCAGCAGCCCTCACCGACCGGGAATAGGGCACAATGAGCAGTTCTTC. Its protein product is CASSPHRPGIGHNEQFF.

This clonotype was observed a few times. The J gene is TRBJ2-5, the V gene TRBV24-1; 9 bases line up with TRBD1. V lost 3 bases, J lost 5 bases, and 9 bases stayed unmatched. CDR1 and CDR2 from the germline V gene are KGHDR and SFDVKD. The CDR3 spans 16 residues. The CDR3 region is CATSDPRTGADETQYF. The CDR3 DNA sequence: TGTGCCACCAGTGATCCCCGGACAGGGGCGGATGAGACCCAGTACTTC.

V and J are TRBV27 and TRBJ1-1, with 10 bases fitting TRBD1. The CDR3 is 13 amino acids. Looked up from germline, CDR1 is MNHEY and CDR2 is SMNVEV (reference sequence). J was trimmed by 7 bases and V by 7 bases; bases with no gene match: 6. The CDR3 sequence: CASTGQGGFEAFF. In DNA form, the CDR3 reads TGTGCCAGCACCGGACAGGGGGGATTTGAAGCTTTCTTT.

CDR3: CAIRGGGSGYNEQYF. In DNA, the CDR3 is TGTGCCATCAGGGGGGGGGGTAGCGGGTATAACGAGCAGTACTTC. The V call is TRBV10-3, the J call TRBJ2-7, with TRBD2 matching 7 bases. CDR1 and CDR2 (germline): ENHRY, SYGVKD. The CDR3 length is 15 residues. With V trimmed by 6 bases and J by 5 bases, 13 bases remained unmatched.

This clonotype has just a few counts. The chain uses TRBV6-1 and TRBJ1-5, with a tentative D call TRBD1 (6 bases). The CDR3 has 14 amino acids. V gave up 2 bases and J gave up 7 bases, with 12 bases separating them. Looked up from germline, CDR1 is MNHNS and CDR2 is SASEGT. CDR3 protein: CASSEQGSLQPQHF. As DNA, the CDR3 is TGTGCCAGCAGTGAACAGGGGAGTCTCCAGCCCCAGCATTTT.

This clonotype was seen a few times. The genes are TRBV12-3 or TRBV12-4 and TRBJ2-6; D might be TRBD1 or TRBD2, each matching 5 bases. CDR3 length: 17 amino acids. V was trimmed by 3 bases and J by 5 bases, leaving 17 bases between them. In nucleotides, the CDR3 is TGTGCCAGCAGTTTTGGTACTCGGGGCCGGAGGGCCAACGTCCTGACTTTC. The encoded protein is CASSFGTRGRRANVLTF.

The chain uses TRBV18 and TRBJ2-5; D unresolved. Germline-derived CDR1 and CDR2 are KGHSH and LQKENI. This CDR3 contains 14 residues. Trimming took 4 bases from V and 5 from J, leaving 14 bases between them. This CDR3 reads CASSQPARRETQYF. As DNA, the CDR3 is TGTGCCAGCTCACAACCGGCCAGGCGGGAGACCCAGTACTTC.

CDR3 nucleotide sequence: TGCGCCAGCAGCCTTCACGCGGAGCTAACCTCCTTGGGAAACACCATATATTTT. Translating it yields CASSLHAELTSLGNTIYF. The chain recombines TRBV4-1 with TRBJ1-3; D gene uncertain. V lost 4 bases and J 4 bases, leaving 23 bases between the germline ends. The CDR3 covers 18 residues. From germline, CDR1 is MGHRA and CDR2 YSYEKL.

This clonotype appeared a few times. J is TRBJ2-1 and V is TRBV24-1; D ambiguous. This CDR3 is built from 13 residues. Germline assignment: CDR1 KGHDR and CDR2 SFDVKD. Trimming pared 1 base from V and 4 bases from J, leaving 4 bases between. CDR3 nucleotide sequence: TGTGCCACCAGTGATTTCCCGTACAATGAGCAGTTCTTC. It specifies CATSDFPYNEQFF.

The chain uses TRBV5-1 and TRBJ2-3, with 7 bases identical to TRBD1. This CDR3 has 15 amino acids. Trimming at V came to 2 bases and at J to 3 bases, leaving 6 bases not matched to a gene. Germline V lookup: CDR1 SGHRS, CDR2 YFSETQ. CDR3 coding DNA: TGCGCCAGCAGCTTATCGACAGGGATGACAGATACGCAGTATTTT. Translating it yields CASSLSTGMTDTQYF.

This clonotype was counted between two and nine times. The V call is TRBV28, the J call TRBJ1-5; TRBD1 agrees at 12 bases. V shed 3 bases and J 5 bases; nucleotides not matched to a gene: 5. Germline values: CDR1 MDHEN, CDR2 SYDVKM. This CDR3 is 16 amino acids long. The CDR3 is CASSFGGQGADQPQHF. The DNA of the CDR3 is TGTGCCAGCAGTTTTGGGGGACAGGGGGCTGATCAGCCCCAGCATTTT.

This clonotype has more than one count but fewer than ten. The chain is built from TRBV12-3 or TRBV12-4 and TRBJ1-2; 7 bases fit TRBD1. This CDR3 is built from 12 residues. Germline trimming cut 6 bases from V and 8 bases from J; bases unmatched to any gene: 6. CDR3 region: CASSQGGRGYTF. Here the CDR3 DNA reads TGTGCCAGCAGCCAGGGGGGGCGCGGCTACACCTTC.

This clonotype has a count of ten or more. The chain combines TRBV3-1 with TRBJ2-7; 9 positions match TRBD1. This CDR3 region has 14 residues. The V gene end was trimmed by 4 bases and the J gene end by 4 bases; junction bases not matched to a gene: 5. CDR1 is LGHDT, CDR2 YNNKEL, per germline (reference sequence). CDR3 in amino acids: CASSPRDREYEQYF. The CDR3 DNA reads TGTGCCAGCAGCCCGCGGGACAGGGAATACGAGCAGTACTTC.

This clonotype has more than one count but fewer than ten. The V and J genes are TRBV23-1 and TRBJ1-5; weak D call: TRBD1 (6 bases). TRBV23-1 is an ORF, and what it does is uncertain. V lost 3 bases and J 4 bases, leaving 7 bases between the germline ends. The CDR3 is 13 amino acids. The DNA for the CDR3 is TGCGCCAGCAGTCACAGGGGTAATCAGCCCCAGCATTTT. Amino acids: CASSHRGNQPQHF.

This chain links TRBV7-9 with TRBJ1-1; weak D call: TRBD1 (5 bases). The CDR3 has 14 amino acids. From germline, CDR1 is SEHNR and CDR2 FQNEAQ (reference sequence). Between the trimmed V and J ends, which lost 4 bases and 4 bases, there was a span of 13 bases. This chain's CDR3 is CASSSDSLGTEAFF. CDR3 nucleotides: TGTGCCAGCAGCTCCGACAGCCTGGGCACTGAAGCTTTCTTT.

The genes are TRBV5-5 and TRBJ2-3; D is undetermined. Germline V gives CDR1 SGHKS, CDR2 YYEKEE (reference sequence). This CDR3 comprises 15 residues. The V and J ends lost 1 base and 0 bases respectively, with 9 bases between them. The CDR3 loop reads CASSLTYQSTDTQYF. As DNA, the CDR3 is TGTGCCAGCAGCTTGACCTACCAAAGCACAGATACGCAGTATTTT.

This rearrangement joins TRBV6-6 to TRBJ2-7, with TRBD1 identical over 7 bases. Losses at the gene ends were 0 bases for V and 5 bases for J; bases not matched to a gene: 7. Germline CDR1 is MNHNY and CDR2 is SVGAGI (reference sequence). The CDR3 runs 15 residues. The CDR3 nucleotides read TGTGCCAGCAGTTACTCAGACAGGGAGTCCGACGAGCAGTACTTC. Its translation is CASSYSDRESDEQYF.